A selection of T cell receptor beta chains follows, all from one sample in a study of cytomegalovirus exposure and HLA in healthy donors. Libraries were prepared by immunoSEQ multiplex PCR; TCRdb keeps only in-frame clonotypes and omits some of them. The sample lists 40,000 to 55,000 clones, around 90% seen once, with approximately 6.4% in the top ten. Input material: PBMCs. All receptors derive from a woman between 25 and 40 years old in good health and CMV-seronegative. Each CDR3 is given with its conserved first and last residue. D genes are given only for firm matches. Rows give clone size only sometimes, using once, few, many, or a class for an expanded clone.

D: TRBD2; V: TRBV5-6; size: -; J: TRBJ2-1; DNA: TGTGCCAGCAGCCCCCGGACTAGCGGGAGTCGCTACAATGAGCAGTTCTTC; CDR3: CASSPRTSGSRYNEQFF
D: -; V: TRBV4-3; size: -; J: TRBJ1-3; DNA: TGCGCCAGCAGCCAAGATTCGAAGCCAGGGCCTGGAAACACCATATATTTT; CDR3: CASSQDSKPGPGNTIYF
D: TRBD2; V: TRBV29-1; size: -; J: TRBJ2-5; DNA: TGCAGCGTTGATCGCGGGAGGCCCTCCGGGGCCCAGTACTTC; CDR3: CSVDRGRPSGAQYF
D: -; V: TRBV6-6; size: few; J: TRBJ1-5; DNA: TGTGCCAGCAGTCCCGTGGGCGCGGGGGCCCAGCATTTT; CDR3: CASSPVGAGAQHF
D: TRBD2; V: TRBV7-9; size: -; J: TRBJ2-3; DNA: TGTGCCAGCAGCCCGAGCGGGAGTGGAACAGATACGCAGTATTTT; CDR3: CASSPSGSGTDTQYF
D: TRBD1; V: TRBV14; size: -; J: TRBJ2-7; DNA: TGTGCCAGCAGCCGGACAGGGGATCCCTACGAGCAGTACTTC; CDR3: CASSRTGDPYEQYF
D: -; V: TRBV6-5; size: -; J: TRBJ1-1; DNA: TGTGCCAGTCAAGCGAACACTGAAGCTTTCTTT; CDR3: CASQANTEAFF
D: -; V: TRBV7-8; size: -; J: TRBJ2-2; DNA: TGTGCCAGCACTATCATCGGGGAATTAGTAGCCGGGGAGCTGTTTTTT; CDR3: CASTIIGELVAGELFF
D: -; V: TRBV11-2; size: -; J: TRBJ1-1; DNA: TGTGCCAGCAGCTTAGACGCCGACAGGAGTGAAGCTTTCTTT; CDR3: CASSLDADRSEAFF
D: -; V: TRBV28; size: -; J: TRBJ2-7; DNA: TGTGCCAGCAGCCCGGGACTCAGCTACGAGCAGTACTTC; CDR3: CASSPGLSYEQYF
D: -; V: TRBV29-1; size: once; J: TRBJ1-1; DNA: TGCAGCGTTGAAACGTTTACCGGTGAAGCTTTCTTT; CDR3: CSVETFTGEAFF
D: -; V: TRBV7-7; size: -; J: TRBJ2-1; DNA: TGTGCTAGCAGCTTAGGGCCCAGCTCCTACAATGAGCAGTTCTTC; CDR3: CASSLGPSSYNEQFF
D: -; V: TRBV6-6; size: -; J: TRBJ1-1; DNA: TGTGCCAGCAGTACCTCAGATCAGGGGAACACTGAAGCTTTCTTT; CDR3: CASSTSDQGNTEAFF
D: TRBD2; V: TRBV9; size: -; J: TRBJ2-1; DNA: TGTGCCAGCAGCACGTCGGGACTAGCGGGCAATGAGCAGTTCTTC; CDR3: CASSTSGLAGNEQFF
D: TRBD1; V: TRBV2; size: -; J: TRBJ1-2; DNA: TGTGCCAGCAGAAGAGGACAGGGTGACTATGGCTACACCTTC; CDR3: CASRRGQGDYGYTF